These 23 T cell receptor beta chains were all obtained from the same sample, sequenced in a study of technical replicates of blood from a handful of donors. The method was immunoSEQ multiplex PCR; TCRdb's version includes in-frame clones alone and lacks a portion of them. The sample has about 64,000 clones, less than 90% seen once. The sequenced sample was PBMCs. The receptor source for this set is a human donor in good health. Some clones in this sample may be carry-over from other donors' samples.

V is TRBV30 and J is TRBJ2-3; 13 bases agree with TRBD2. Germline V gives CDR1 GTSNPN, CDR2 SVGIG (reference sequence). Losses at the gene ends were 4 bases for V and 2 bases for J; bases not matched to a gene: 18. The CDR3 extends over 20 amino acids. CDR3 amino acids: CAWNSPPGLAGVSYTDTQYF. CDR3 DNA: TGTGCCTGGAACTCACCCCCCGGACTAGCGGGAGTGAGCTACACAGATACGCAGTATTTT.

The count of this clone is one. The chain carries TRBV5-1 and TRBJ1-3, with TRBD1 matching 8 bases. Germline loops: CDR1 SGHRS, CDR2 YFSETQ. The J segment lost 4 bases and the V segment lost 0 bases, leaving 9 bases of the junction unmatched. This CDR3 has 17 residues. The CDR3 DNA reads TGCGCCAGCAGCTTGGTCAGCGGACAGGGTTACGGAAACACCATATATTTT. As protein: CASSLVSGQGYGNTIYF.

This clone was seen a few times. The genes are TRBV4-3 and TRBJ1-1, with 9 bases identical to TRBD1. V was pared by 1 base and J by 4 bases, with 7 bases of the junction left unmatched. The germline V gene has CDR1 LGHNA and CDR2 YSLEER. The CDR3 is 16 residues long. The CDR3 DNA is TGCGCCAGCAGCCAAGCGGGGGACAGGGTTGGCACTGAAGCTTTCTTT. It specifies CASSQAGDRVGTEAFF.

The chain couples TRBV5-1 to TRBJ1-5, with D tentatively TRBD1 (6 bases). The CDR3 sequence is 14 residues long. Germline V gives CDR1 SGHRS, CDR2 YFSETQ. V dropped 5 bases and J dropped 3 bases, with 12 bases sitting between them. The CDR3 sequence: CASSTGSSNQPQHF. CDR3 DNA: TGCGCCAGCAGTACAGGGAGTTCCAATCAGCCCCAGCATTTT.

The chain uses TRBV10-3 and TRBJ1-1; a weak D match, TRBD1 (6 bases). Germline loops: CDR1 ENHRY, CDR2 SYGVKD. The CDR3 consists of 14 residues. The ends were cut back, 0 bases at V and 4 bases at J, with 9 bases in the middle. CDR3 nucleotide sequence: TGTGCCATCAGTGAGTCGGGCAGGGGCACTGAAGCTTTCTTT. It yields the protein CAISESGRGTEAFF.

This sequence joins TRBV2 and TRBJ1-5; tentatively, D is TRBD1 (5 bases). The CDR3 length is 15 residues. Trimming left V 4 bases short and J 1 base short, with 11 bases between. Germline V lookup: CDR1 SNHLY, CDR2 FYNNEI. DNA for the CDR3: TGTGCCAGCAGTGGGGCGGCAGGGAGCAATCAGCCCCAGCATTTT. It translates to CASSGAAGSNQPQHF.

The sample holds a few counts of this clone. V is TRBV10-3 and J is TRBJ2-7; 10 bases are a match to TRBD2. The V gene end was trimmed by 6 bases and the J gene end by 4 bases; junction bases not matched to a gene: 9. Germline V gene data show CDR1 as ENHRY and CDR2 as SYGVKD. CDR3 size: 15 residues. CDR3: CAIRDTGTSEYEQYF. For the CDR3, the DNA is TGTGCCATCAGAGATACCGGGACTAGCGAATACGAGCAGTACTTC.

This chain uses TRBV6-4 with TRBJ2-7, with TRBD2 matching over 9 bases. The V segment lost 4 bases and the J segment 4 bases; nucleotides outside the gene matches: 11. This CDR3 contains 16 residues. The germline V gene encodes CDR1 MRHNA and CDR2 SNTAGT. CDR3 loop: CASSGPPSGVKYEQYF. The CDR3 nucleotides are TGTGCCAGCAGTGGCCCACCTAGCGGGGTTAAATACGAGCAGTACTTC.

This sequence joins TRBV18 and TRBJ2-7; 7 nucleotides agree with TRBD1. The CDR3 consists of 15 residues. The ends lost 0 bases at V and 4 bases at J; junction bases unmatched: 6. The germline gives CDR1 KGHSH, CDR2 LQKENI. The CDR3: CASSPPGQQPYEQYF. The CDR3 DNA reads TGTGCCAGCTCACCACCGGGACAGCAACCATACGAGCAGTACTTC.

V gene TRBV4-1 combines with J gene TRBJ1-2, with TRBD1 matching over 7 bases. Trimming removed 3 bases from V and 8 bases from J; junction bases left unmatched: 6. This CDR3 has 13 amino acids. Germline V gene lookup returns CDR1 MGHRA and CDR2 YSYEKL. CDR3: CASSQRQGSGYTF. The CDR3 nucleotides read TGCGCCAGCAGCCAGAGACAGGGATCGGGCTACACCTTC.

The chain employs TRBV7-2 and TRBJ2-5; 11 bases match TRBD2. Trimming took 5 bases from V and 4 from J; bases not matched to a gene: 6. Germline CDR1 is SGHTA and CDR2 is FQGNSA. The CDR3 totals 15 residues. CDR3 DNA: TGTGCCAGCAGCCCGACCGGGACTAGCGGAGAGACCCAGTACTTC. Translated, it gives CASSPTGTSGETQYF.

The genes are TRBV9 and TRBJ2-7, with TRBD2 identical over 11 bases. The CDR3 has 15 residues. Per the germline V gene, CDR1 is SGDLS and CDR2 is YYNGEE. J gave up 2 bases and V 6 bases, and 7 bases lay outside the gene matches. The CDR3 bases are TGTGCCAGCAATATAGCGGGAGGGCCCGCCTACGAGCAGTACTTC. The encoded protein is CASNIAGGPAYEQYF.

The genes are TRBV5-1 and TRBJ2-3, with D maybe TRBD2 (6 bases). The CDR3 is 16 amino acids. Germline lookup yields CDR1 SGHRS and CDR2 YFSETQ. V lost 0 bases and J 4 bases, leaving 15 bases between the germline ends. CDR3 sequence: CASSLGDSIGSDTQYF. In nucleotides, the CDR3 is TGCGCCAGCAGCTTGGGGGACTCGATAGGATCAGATACGCAGTATTTT. Together with reference TRBV5-1 and TRBJ2-3, the CDR3 gives the full variable domain: KAGVTQTPRYLIKTRGQQVTLSCSPISGHRSVSWYQQTPGQGLQFLFEYFSETQRNKGNFPGRFSGRQFSNSRSEMNVSTLELGDSALYLCASSLGDSIGSDTQYFGPGTRLTVL.

The J gene is TRBJ2-3, the V gene TRBV11-2; TRBD2 might be the D (7 bases). The CDR3 length is 17 residues. The V and J ends lost 0 bases and 5 bases respectively, with 18 bases between them. The germline V gene has CDR1 SGHAT and CDR2 FQNNGV. CDR3 amino acids: CASSLDPEGGGGDTQYF. The CDR3 DNA reads as TGTGCCAGCAGCTTAGATCCCGAGGGGGGCGGGGGAGATACGCAGTATTTT. The variable domain in full, with the rest retrieved from reference TRBV11-2 and TRBJ2-3, is EAGVAQSPRYKIIEKRQSVAFWCNPISGHATLYWYQQILGQGPKLLIQFQNNGVVDDSQLPKDRFSAERLKGVDSTLKIQPAKLEDSAVYLCASSLDPEGGGGDTQYFGPGTRLTVL.

This rearrangement joins TRBV7-9 to TRBJ1-5, with D possibly being TRBD1 (5 bases). Germline V lookup: CDR1 SEHNR, CDR2 FQNEAQ (reference sequence). Trimming took off 5 bases at V and 3 bases at J, with 20 bases between the two ends. The CDR3 loop spans 17 amino acids. DNA for the CDR3: TGTGCCAGCAGCCACCCGGGCAGGGAAATTTCCAATCAGCCCCAGCATTTT. It is translated as CASSHPGREISNQPQHF.

The V gene is TRBV7-9, the J gene TRBJ1-1; D is uncertain. The CDR3 length is 10 residues. Germline V gene lookup returns CDR1 SEHNR and CDR2 FQNEAQ (reference sequence). Trimming removed 4 bases at V and 7 bases at J, with 4 bases between. This CDR3 is CASSSLEAFF. The DNA of the CDR3 is TGTGCCAGCAGCTCACTTGAAGCTTTCTTT.

This clone appeared once. Here the CDR3 reads CASSSYPYNEQFF. CDR3 coding DNA: TGTGCCAGCAGCTCCTACCCCTACAATGAGCAGTTCTTC. The rearrangement links TRBV7-3 to TRBJ2-1; D is unresolved. The V gene's germline CDR1 is SGHTA and CDR2 FQGTGA. This CDR3 is built from 13 residues. V lost 4 bases to trimming and J lost 2 bases, with 6 bases between them. The entire variable domain, with the rest obtained from reference TRBV7-3 and TRBJ2-1, is as follows: GAGVSQTPSNKVTEKGKYVELRCDPISGHTALYWYRQSLGQGPEFLIYFQGTGAADDSGLPNDRFFAVRPEGSVSTLKIQRTERGDSAVYLCASSSYPYNEQFFGPGTRLTVL.

This rearrangement joins TRBV30 to TRBJ2-5; 9 nucleotides match TRBD2. This CDR3 has 14 amino acids. In germline, CDR1 is GTSNPN, CDR2 SVGIG (reference sequence). Trimming cost V 8 bases and J 2 bases; bases outside gene matches: 9. The DNA for the CDR3 is TGTGCCGGGACCCATCTAGCGGGACAAGAGACCCAGTACTTC. Protein sequence: CAGTHLAGQETQYF.

The chain uses TRBV28 and TRBJ2-7; TRBD1 might be the D (7 bases). Trimming removed 5 bases at V and 3 bases at J, with 11 bases between. The CDR3 is 13 amino acids. Per germline, CDR1 MDHEN and CDR2 SYDVKM. In nucleotides, the CDR3 is TGTGCCAGCAGTCCGCGGGACAGCTACGAGCAGTACTTC. Amino acids: CASSPRDSYEQYF. Full variable domain (remainder filled in from reference TRBV28 and TRBJ2-7): DVKVTQSSRYLVKRTGEKVFLECVQDMDHENMFWYRQDPGLGLRLIYFSYDVKMKEKGDIPEGYSVSREKKERFSLILESASTNQTSMYLCASSPRDSYEQYFGPGTRLTVT.

J is TRBJ2-2 and V is TRBV5-1; D is perhaps TRBD1 (5 bases). The germline V gene encodes CDR1 SGHRS and CDR2 YFSETQ. This CDR3 contains 16 residues. V was trimmed by 0 bases and J by 6 bases, leaving 15 bases between them. This CDR3 is CASSLVVGAVAGELFF. DNA for the CDR3: TGCGCCAGCAGCTTGGTAGTTGGGGCCGTTGCCGGGGAGCTGTTTTTT.

The J gene is TRBJ1-1, the V gene TRBV29-1; D is unresolved. This CDR3 contains 15 residues. From germline, CDR1 is SQVTM and CDR2 ANQGSEA. The V end lost 0 bases, the J end lost 0 bases, and 11 bases lay between the germline ends. CDR3 nucleotides: TGCAGCGTTGAAGATCTTCGTCCAGTGAACACTGAAGCTTTCTTT. Its protein is CSVEDLRPVNTEAFF.

V gene TRBV6-1 combines with J gene TRBJ2-7; 7 bases align to TRBD2. Germline-derived CDR1 and CDR2 are MNHNS and SASEGT. Losses at the gene ends were 4 bases for V and 1 base for J; bases not matched to a gene: 7. The CDR3 runs 15 residues. CDR3 amino acids: CASSGGRALSYEQYF. The CDR3 coding sequence is TGTGCCAGCAGTGGAGGGAGGGCTCTTTCCTACGAGCAGTACTTC.

The gene calls are TRBV11-2 and TRBJ2-5; D unresolved. Germline CDR1 SGHAT, CDR2 FQNNGV. Trimming shortened V by 2 bases and J by 5 bases, and 6 bases separated the two germline ends. The CDR3 is made up of 12 amino acids. CDR3 region: CASSLSRETQYF. As DNA, the CDR3 is TGTGCCAGCAGCTTATCGCGGGAGACCCAGTACTTC.